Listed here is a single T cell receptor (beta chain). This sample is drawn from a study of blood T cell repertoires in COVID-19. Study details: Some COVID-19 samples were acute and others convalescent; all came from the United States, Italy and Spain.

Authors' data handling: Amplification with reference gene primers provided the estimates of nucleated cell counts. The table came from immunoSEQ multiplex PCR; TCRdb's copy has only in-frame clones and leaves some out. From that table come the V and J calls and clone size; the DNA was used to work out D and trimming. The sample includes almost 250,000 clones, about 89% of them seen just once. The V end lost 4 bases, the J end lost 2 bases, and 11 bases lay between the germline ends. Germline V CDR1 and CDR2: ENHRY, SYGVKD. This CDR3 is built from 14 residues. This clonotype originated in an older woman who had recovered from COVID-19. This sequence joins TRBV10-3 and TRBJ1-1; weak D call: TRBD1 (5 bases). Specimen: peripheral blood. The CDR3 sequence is CAISVGVGNTEAFF. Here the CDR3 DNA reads TGTGCCATCAGTGTAGGGGTAGGTAACACTGAAGCTTTCTTT.